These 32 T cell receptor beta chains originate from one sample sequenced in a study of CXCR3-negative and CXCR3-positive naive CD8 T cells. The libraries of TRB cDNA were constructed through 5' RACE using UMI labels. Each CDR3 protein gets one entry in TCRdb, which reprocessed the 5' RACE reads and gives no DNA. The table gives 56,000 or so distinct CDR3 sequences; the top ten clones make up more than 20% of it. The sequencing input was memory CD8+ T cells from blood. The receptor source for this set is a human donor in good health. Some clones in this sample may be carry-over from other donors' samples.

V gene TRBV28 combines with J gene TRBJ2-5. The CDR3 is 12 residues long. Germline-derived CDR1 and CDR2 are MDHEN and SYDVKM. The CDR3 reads CASSLVGETQYF. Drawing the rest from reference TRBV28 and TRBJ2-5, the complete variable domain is DVKVTQSSRYLVKRTGEKVFLECVQDMDHENMFWYRQDPGLGLRLIYFSYDVKMKEKGDIPEGYSVSREKKERFSLILESASTNQTSMYLCASSLVGETQYFGPGTRLLVL.

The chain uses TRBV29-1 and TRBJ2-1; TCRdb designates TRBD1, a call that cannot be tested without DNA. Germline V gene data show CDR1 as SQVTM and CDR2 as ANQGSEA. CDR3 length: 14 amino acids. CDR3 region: CSVESEGRGREQFF.

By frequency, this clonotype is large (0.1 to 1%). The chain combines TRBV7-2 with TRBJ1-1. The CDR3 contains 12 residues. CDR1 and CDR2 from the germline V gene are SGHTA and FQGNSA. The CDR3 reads CASSPAVAEAFF.

CDR3 sequence reads: CSARGQLSSYEQYF. The chain employs TRBV20-1 and TRBJ2-7. Germline values: CDR1 DFQATT, CDR2 SNEGSKA (reference sequence). CDR3 length: 14 residues.

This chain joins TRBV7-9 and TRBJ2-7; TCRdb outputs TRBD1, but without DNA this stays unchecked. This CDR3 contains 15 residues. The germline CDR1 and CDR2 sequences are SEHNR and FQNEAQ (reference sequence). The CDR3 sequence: CASSFLGTGVYEQYF. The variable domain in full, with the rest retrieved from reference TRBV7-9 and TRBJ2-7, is DTGVSQNPRHKITKRGQNVTFRCDPISEHNRLYWYRQTLGQGPEFLTYFQNEAQLEKSRLLSDRFSAERPKGSFSTLEIQRTEQGDSAMYLCASSFLGTGVYEQYFGPGTRLTVT.

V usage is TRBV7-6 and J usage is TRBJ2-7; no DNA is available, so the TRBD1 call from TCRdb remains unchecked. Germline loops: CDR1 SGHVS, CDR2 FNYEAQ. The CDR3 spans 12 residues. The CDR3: CASSLDRDEQYF.

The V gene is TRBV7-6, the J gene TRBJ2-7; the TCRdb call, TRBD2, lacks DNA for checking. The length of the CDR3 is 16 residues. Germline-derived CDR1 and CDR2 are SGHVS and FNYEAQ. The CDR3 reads CASSLEGLAGSYEQYF.

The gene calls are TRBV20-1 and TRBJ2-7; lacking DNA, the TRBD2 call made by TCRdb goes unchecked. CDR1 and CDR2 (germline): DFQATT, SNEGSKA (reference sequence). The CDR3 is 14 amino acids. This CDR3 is CSARGASGVYEQYF.

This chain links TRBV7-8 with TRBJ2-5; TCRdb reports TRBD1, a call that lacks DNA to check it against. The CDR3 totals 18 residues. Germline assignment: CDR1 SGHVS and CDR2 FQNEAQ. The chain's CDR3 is CASSIRTGTAITKETQYF.

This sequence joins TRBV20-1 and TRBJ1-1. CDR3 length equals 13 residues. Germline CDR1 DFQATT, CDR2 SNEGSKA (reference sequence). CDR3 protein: CSARPAGNTEAFF.

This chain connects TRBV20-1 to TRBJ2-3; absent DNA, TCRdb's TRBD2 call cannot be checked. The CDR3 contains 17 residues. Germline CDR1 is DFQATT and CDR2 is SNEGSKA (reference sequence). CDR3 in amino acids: CSARDSRGGRTTDTQYF.

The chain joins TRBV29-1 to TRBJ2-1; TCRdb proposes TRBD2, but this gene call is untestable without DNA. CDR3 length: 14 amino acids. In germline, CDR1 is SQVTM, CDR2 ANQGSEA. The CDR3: CSVEGGIESNEQFF.

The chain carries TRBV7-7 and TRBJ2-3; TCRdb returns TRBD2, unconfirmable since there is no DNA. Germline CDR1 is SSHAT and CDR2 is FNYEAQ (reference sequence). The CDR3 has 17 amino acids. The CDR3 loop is CASSLAPSGGAPDTQYF.

CDR3 amino acids: CASSSSSGSYNEQFF. The rearrangement uses TRBV6-4 and TRBJ2-1. The CDR3 runs 15 residues. Germline values: CDR1 MRHNA, CDR2 SNTAGT.

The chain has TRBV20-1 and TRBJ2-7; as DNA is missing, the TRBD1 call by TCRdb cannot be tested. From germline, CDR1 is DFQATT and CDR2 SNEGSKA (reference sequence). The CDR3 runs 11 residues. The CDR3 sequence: CSASDPPEQYF.

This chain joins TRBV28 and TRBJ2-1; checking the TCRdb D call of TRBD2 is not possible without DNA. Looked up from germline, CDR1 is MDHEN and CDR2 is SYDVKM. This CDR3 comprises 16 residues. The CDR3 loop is CASSPVRAGGNNEQFF.

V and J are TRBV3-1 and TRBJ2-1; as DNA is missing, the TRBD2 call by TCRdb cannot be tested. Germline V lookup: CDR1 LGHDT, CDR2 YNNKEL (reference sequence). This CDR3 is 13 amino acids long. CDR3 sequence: CASSQDRADEQFF.

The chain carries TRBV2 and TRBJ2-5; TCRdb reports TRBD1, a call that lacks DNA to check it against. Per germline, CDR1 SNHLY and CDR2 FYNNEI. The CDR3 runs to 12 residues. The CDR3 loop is CASKGQGEAQYF.

The CDR3 spells CSAREPGQGWVMNTEAFF. The J gene is TRBJ1-1, the V gene TRBV20-1; TCRdb reports TRBD1, a call that lacks DNA to check it against. This CDR3 is 18 amino acids long. Germline V CDR1 and CDR2: DFQATT, SNEGSKA (reference sequence).

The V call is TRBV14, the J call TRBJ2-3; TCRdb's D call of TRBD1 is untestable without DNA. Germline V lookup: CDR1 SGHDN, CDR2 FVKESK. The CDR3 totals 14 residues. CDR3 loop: CASSQDIAPYTQYF.

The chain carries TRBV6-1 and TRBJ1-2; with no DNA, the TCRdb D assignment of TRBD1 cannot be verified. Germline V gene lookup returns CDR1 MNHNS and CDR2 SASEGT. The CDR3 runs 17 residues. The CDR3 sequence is CASSEIADRGTNYGYTF.

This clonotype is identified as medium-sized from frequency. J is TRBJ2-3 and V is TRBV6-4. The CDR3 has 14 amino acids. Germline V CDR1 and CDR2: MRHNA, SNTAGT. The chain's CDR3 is CASSDQDDTDTQYF.

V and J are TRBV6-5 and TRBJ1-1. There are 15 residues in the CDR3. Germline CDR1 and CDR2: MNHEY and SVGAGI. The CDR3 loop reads CASSYSNPLATEAFF.

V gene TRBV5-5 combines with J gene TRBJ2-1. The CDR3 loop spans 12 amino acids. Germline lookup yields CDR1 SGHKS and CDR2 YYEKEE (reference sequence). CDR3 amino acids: CASSLIGDEQFF.

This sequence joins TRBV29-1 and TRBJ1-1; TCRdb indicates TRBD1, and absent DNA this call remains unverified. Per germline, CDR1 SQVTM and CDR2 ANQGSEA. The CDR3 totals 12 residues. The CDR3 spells CSGTIRGTEAFF.

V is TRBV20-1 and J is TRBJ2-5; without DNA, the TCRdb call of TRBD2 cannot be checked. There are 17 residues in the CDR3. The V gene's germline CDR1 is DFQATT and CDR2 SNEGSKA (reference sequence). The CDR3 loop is CSATSGIIAGAVETQYF.

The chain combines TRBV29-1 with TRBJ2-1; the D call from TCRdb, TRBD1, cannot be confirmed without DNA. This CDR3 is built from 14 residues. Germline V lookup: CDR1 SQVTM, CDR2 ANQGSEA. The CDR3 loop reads CSVAGTQISNEQFF.

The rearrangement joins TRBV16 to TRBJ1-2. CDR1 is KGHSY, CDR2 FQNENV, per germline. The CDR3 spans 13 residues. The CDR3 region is CASSQLGSYGYTF.

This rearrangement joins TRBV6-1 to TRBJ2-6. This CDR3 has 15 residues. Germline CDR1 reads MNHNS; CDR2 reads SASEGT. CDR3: CASSERGSGANVLTF.

CDR3: CASSQDPVGGYGYTF. The V and J genes are TRBV4-3 and TRBJ1-2; the TRBD1 assignment by TCRdb is unverifiable without DNA. The CDR3 covers 15 residues. CDR1 is LGHNA and CDR2 is YSLEER in the germline V gene.

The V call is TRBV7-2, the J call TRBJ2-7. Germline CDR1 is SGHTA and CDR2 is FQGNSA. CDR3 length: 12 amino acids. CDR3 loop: CASRLSPYEQYF. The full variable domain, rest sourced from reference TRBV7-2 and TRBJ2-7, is GAGVSQSPSNKVTEKGKDVELRCDPISGHTALYWYRQSLGQGLEFLIYFQGNSAPDKSGLPSDRFSAERTGGSVSTLTIQRTQQEDSAVYLCASRLSPYEQYFGPGTRLTVT.

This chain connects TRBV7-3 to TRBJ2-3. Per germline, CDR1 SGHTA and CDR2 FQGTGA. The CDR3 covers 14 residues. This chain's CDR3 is CASSLMDSTDTQYF.